The sequence of this TCR beta chain was determined in a study of OX40 agonist ivuxolimab in advanced cancers. Overall study context: The study gave patients intravenous ivuxolimab at 0.01 to 10 mg/kg every 2 weeks.

The V end was cut by 7 bases, the J end by 4 bases, with 17 bases between. The CDR3 totals 13 residues. The germline V gene encodes CDR1 GTSNPN and CDR2 SVGIG (reference sequence). Assay: immunoSEQ multiplex PCR; the TCRdb copy retains only in-frame clones and omits some. The sample lists around 87,000 clones, 85% to 95% occurring once. Sequenced here: CD4+ or CD8+ T cells sorted from blood, sampled in a trial of the OX40 agonist ivuxolimab. This TCR was sampled from an adult with an advanced solid tumor such as melanoma, head and neck, liver or kidney cancer. The chain recombines TRBV30 with TRBJ2-7; maybe TRBD2 (6 bases). The CDR3 DNA is TGTGCCTACTCACGGGACTCCTTGTACGAGCAGTACTTC. The encoded protein is CAYSRDSLYEQYF.